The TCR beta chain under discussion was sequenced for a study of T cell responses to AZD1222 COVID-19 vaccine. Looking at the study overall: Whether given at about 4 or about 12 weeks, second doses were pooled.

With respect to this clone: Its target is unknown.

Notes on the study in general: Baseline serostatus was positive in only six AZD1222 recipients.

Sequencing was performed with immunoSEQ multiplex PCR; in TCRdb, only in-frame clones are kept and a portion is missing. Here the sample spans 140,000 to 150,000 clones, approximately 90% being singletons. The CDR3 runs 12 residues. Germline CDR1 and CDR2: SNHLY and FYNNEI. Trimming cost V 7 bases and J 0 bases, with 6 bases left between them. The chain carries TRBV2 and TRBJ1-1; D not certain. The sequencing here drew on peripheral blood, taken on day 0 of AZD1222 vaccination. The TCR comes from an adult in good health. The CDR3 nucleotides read TGTGCCAGCACCAGACTGAACACTGAAGCTTTCTTT. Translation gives CASTRLNTEAFF.